The rows below give T cell receptor beta chains drawn from one sample of a study of naive and memory T cell subsets. From the UMI-ligation and nested PCR reads, TCRdb called clonotypes with MiXCR, one entry per CDR3 protein. The data contain around 33,000 distinct CDR3 sequences, 5.5% to 7.5% of them singletons. The sample in question was skin, obtained from a tuberculin skin test site. The receptors were gathered from an adult in good health. Both conserved end residues are part of each CDR3. The D gene is left open where the match is weak. Rows may omit the clone size; those that give it use once, few, many or a size class.

j_call d_call clone_size v_call cdr3_aa
TRBJ2-7 - many TRBV7-9 CASSLEVTGEYEQYF
TRBJ1-1 - many TRBV12-3/TRBV12-4 CASTNIAGGASTEAFF
TRBJ1-6 - few TRBV27 CASSLSAALSKNSPLHF
TRBJ2-1 TRBD2 many TRBV7-8 CASSFGLAGGSYNEQFF
TRBJ2-7 - - TRBV7-2 CASSLVVAGYSEQYF
TRBJ2-2 - many TRBV12-3/TRBV12-4 CASRRDRDTGELFF
TRBJ2-5 - many TRBV14 CASSPRGRRTETQYF
TRBJ2-3 TRBD2 many TRBV12-5 CASGGGGYTDTQYF
TRBJ1-1 - many TRBV27 CASSLYRSARTEAFF
TRBJ2-4 - few TRBV3-1 CASSQGGGAYGIQYF
TRBJ2-2 - many TRBV6-6 CASSYSPGWNTGELFF
TRBJ2-1 TRBD2 - TRBV5-1 CASSFPLVGAGGFEQFF
TRBJ1-1 - few TRBV18 CASSPPGNTEAFF
TRBJ1-2 - many TRBV3-1 CAGSQGGLTNYGYTF
TRBJ2-4 TRBD1 - TRBV20-1 CSAPYRGWVNIQYF
TRBJ1-2 - - TRBV12-3/TRBV12-4 CASRGAPINYGYTF
TRBJ2-7 - many TRBV4-1 CASSQFKYEQYF
TRBJ1-3 - - TRBV20-1 CSARDLDAASGNTIYF
TRBJ2-7 TRBD1 many TRBV2 CASRIGQASYEQYF
TRBJ2-1 - many TRBV10-1 CASSQRQPSYNEQFF
TRBJ2-3 TRBD2 many TRBV29-1 CSVARTSGGADTQYF
TRBJ1-1 - few TRBV5-1 CASSLEVQERYTEAFF
TRBJ1-2 TRBD1 many TRBV6-1 CASSPRDSENYGYTF
TRBJ2-7 - many TRBV20-1 CSAFHLETPSSTQQYF
TRBJ2-5 TRBD2 many TRBV15 CATSRGELAVEETQYF
TRBJ1-4 - - TRBV2 CASSESRQNNEKLFF
TRBJ1-3 TRBD1 - TRBV7-9 CASSWPGQSFGAGNTIYF
TRBJ2-7 TRBD2 - TRBV5-4 CASSREGTSGGSYEQYF
TRBJ2-1 TRBD2 many TRBV12-5 CASGFGLADNEQFF
TRBJ1-2 TRBD1 few TRBV6-5 CASSPDRVDGDTF
TRBJ1-2 - few TRBV29-1 CSVEDQGSGYTF
TRBJ2-3 - - TRBV4-2 CASSQYGGTTDTQYF
TRBJ2-1 TRBD2 many TRBV20-1 CSARDPAGGPFEQFF
TRBJ1-2 - few TRBV20-1 CSAMRQPTNREYGDTF
TRBJ2-7 TRBD1 many TRBV12-3/TRBV12-4 CASSFVGTGIDEQYF
TRBJ1-2 TRBD1 - TRBV6-1 CASRRTGDYGYTF
TRBJ2-2 TRBD2 many TRBV20-1 CSARKLAGTGELFF
TRBJ2-7 TRBD1 - TRBV5-1 CASSSNRGTLEQYF
TRBJ2-7 - few TRBV7-2 CASGHSYEQYF
TRBJ1-6 - many TRBV7-8 CASSLVGVVSYNSPLHF
TRBJ2-1 - medium-sized TRBV20-1 CSARGLQGNYNEQFF
TRBJ1-1 - - TRBV5-1 CASSPGHPEAFF
TRBJ2-3 - - TRBV23-1 CASSQSGWWRVNPGDTDTQYF
TRBJ2-5 - - TRBV7-2 CASSPEGRAQETQYF
TRBJ2-7 - - TRBV11-2 CASSLGGVYEQYF
TRBJ2-6 - many TRBV11-2 CASSPTVGPGANVLTF
TRBJ2-7 - few TRBV19 CASSRGEFSYEQYF
TRBJ2-7 TRBD1 many TRBV25-1 CASNRQGSSYEQYF
TRBJ2-3 TRBD1 - TRBV19 CATRERQGDTQYF
TRBJ2-1 TRBD2 - TRBV6-4 CASSESGGSPSNEQFF